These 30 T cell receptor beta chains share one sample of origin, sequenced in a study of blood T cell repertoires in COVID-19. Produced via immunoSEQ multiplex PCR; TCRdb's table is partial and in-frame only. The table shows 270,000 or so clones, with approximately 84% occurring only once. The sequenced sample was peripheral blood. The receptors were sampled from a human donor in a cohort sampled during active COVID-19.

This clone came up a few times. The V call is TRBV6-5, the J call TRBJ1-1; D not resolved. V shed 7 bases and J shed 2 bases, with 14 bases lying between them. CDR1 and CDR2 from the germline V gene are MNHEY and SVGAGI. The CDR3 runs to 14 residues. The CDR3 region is CASNRLTPNTEAFF. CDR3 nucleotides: TGTGCCAGCAATAGATTGACACCAAACACTGAAGCTTTCTTT.

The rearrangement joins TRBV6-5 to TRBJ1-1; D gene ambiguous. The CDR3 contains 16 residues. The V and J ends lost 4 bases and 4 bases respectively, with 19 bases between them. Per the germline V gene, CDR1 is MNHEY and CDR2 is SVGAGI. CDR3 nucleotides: TGTGCCAGCAGTTCACTAGGTCTTGATCTAGGCACTGAAGCTTTCTTT. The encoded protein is CASSSLGLDLGTEAFF.

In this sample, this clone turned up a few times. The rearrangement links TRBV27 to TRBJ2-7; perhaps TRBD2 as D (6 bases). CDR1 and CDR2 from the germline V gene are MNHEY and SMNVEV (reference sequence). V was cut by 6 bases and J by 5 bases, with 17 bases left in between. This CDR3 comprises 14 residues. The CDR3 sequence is CASRPGGVLHEQYF. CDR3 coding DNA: TGTGCCAGCAGACCAGGAGGGGTCCTTCACGAGCAGTACTTC.

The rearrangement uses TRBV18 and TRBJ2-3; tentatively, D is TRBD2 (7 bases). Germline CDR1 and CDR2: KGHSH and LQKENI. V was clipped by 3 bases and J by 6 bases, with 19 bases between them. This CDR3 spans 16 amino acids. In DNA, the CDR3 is TGTGCCAGCTCACCCGACCCGGGGGGCGCGGGGGATACGCAGTATTTT. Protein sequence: CASSPDPGGAGDTQYF.

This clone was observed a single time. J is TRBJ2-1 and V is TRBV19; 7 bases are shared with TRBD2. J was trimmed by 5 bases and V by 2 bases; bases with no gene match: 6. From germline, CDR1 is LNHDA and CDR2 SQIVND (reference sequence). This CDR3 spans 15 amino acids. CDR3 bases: TGTGCCAGTAGTATACGCCGGGACTACCACAATGAGCAGTTCTTC. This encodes CASSIRRDYHNEQFF.

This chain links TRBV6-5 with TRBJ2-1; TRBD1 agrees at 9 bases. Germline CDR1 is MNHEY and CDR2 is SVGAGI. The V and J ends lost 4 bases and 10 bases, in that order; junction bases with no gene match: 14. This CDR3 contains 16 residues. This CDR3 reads CASSSWSRDRDQEQFF. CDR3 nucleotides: TGTGCCAGCAGTTCCTGGTCCCGGGACAGGGATCAGGAGCAGTTCTTC.

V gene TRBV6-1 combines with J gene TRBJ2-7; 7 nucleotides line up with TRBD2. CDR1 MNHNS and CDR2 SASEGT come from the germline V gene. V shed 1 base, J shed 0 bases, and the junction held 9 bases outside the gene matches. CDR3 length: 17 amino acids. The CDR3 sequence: CASSEVLVSGPSYEQYF. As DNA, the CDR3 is TGTGCCAGCAGTGAAGTCCTAGTTAGCGGGCCCTCCTACGAGCAGTACTTC.

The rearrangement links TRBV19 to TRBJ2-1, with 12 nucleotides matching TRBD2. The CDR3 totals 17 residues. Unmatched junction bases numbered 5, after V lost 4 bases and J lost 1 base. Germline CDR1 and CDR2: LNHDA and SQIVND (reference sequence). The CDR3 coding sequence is TGTGCCAGTAGTACCCTCACTAGCGGGAGGTCCTACAATGAGCAGTTCTTC. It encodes CASSTLTSGRSYNEQFF.

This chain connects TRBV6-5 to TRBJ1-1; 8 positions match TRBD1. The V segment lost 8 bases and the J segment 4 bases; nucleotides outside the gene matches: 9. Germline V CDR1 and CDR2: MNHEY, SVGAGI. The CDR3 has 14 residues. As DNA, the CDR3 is TGTGCCAGCCTAAAAGGACAGGGAGGCACTGAAGCTTTCTTT. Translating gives CASLKGQGGTEAFF.

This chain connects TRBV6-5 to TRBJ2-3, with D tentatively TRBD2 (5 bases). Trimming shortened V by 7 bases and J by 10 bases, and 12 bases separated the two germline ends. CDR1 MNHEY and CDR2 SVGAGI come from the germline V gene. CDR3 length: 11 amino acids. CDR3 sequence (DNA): TGTGCCAGCATCGGGTACGGGGCGCAGTATTTT. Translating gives CASIGYGAQYF.

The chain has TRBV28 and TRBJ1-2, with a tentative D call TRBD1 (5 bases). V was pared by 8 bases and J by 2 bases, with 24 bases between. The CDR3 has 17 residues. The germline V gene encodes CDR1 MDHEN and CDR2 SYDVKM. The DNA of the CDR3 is TGTGCCAGCTTCGCCCTCCCGAATCAGGGAATGAACTATGGCTACACCTTC. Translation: CASFALPNQGMNYGYTF.

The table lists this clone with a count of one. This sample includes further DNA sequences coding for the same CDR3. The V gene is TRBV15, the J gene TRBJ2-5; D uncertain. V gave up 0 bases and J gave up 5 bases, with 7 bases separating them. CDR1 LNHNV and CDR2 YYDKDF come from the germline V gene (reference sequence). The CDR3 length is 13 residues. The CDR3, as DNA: TGTGCCACCAGCAGAGATCCATTGGAGACCCAGTACTTC. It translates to CATSRDPLETQYF.

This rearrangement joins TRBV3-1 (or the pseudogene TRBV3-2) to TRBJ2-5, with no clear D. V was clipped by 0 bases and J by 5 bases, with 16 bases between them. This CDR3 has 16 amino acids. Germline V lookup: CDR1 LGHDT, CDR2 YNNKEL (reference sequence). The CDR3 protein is CASSQDSSNFGETQYF. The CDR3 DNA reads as TGTGCCAGCAGCCAAGATTCTTCAAATTTCGGGGAGACCCAGTACTTC.

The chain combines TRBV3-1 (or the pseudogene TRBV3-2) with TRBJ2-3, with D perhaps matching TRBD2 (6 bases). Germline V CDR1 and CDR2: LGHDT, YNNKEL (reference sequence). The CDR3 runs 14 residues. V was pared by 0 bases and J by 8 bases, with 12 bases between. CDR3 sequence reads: CASSQDIRRGTQYF. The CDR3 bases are TGTGCCAGCAGCCAAGACATTAGGAGGGGTACGCAGTATTTT.

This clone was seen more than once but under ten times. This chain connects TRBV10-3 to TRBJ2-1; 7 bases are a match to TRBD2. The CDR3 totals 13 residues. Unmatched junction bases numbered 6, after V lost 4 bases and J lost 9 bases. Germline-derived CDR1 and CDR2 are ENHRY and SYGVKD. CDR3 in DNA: TGTGCCATCAGTGCCCCGGGACTAAGTGAGCAGTTCTTC. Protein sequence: CAISAPGLSEQFF.

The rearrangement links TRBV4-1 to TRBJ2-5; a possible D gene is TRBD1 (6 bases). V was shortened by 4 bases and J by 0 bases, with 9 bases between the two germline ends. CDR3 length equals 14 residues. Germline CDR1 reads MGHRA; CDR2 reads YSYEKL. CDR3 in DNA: TGCGCCAGCAGCCCACAGGGATACCAAGAGACCCAGTACTTC. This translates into CASSPQGYQETQYF.

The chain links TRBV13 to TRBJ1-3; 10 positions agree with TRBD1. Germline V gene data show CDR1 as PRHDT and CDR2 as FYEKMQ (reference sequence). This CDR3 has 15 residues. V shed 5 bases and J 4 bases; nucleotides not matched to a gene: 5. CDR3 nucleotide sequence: TGTGCCAGCAGCCTGGGGACAGGGGCGGGAAACACCATATATTTT. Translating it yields CASSLGTGAGNTIYF.

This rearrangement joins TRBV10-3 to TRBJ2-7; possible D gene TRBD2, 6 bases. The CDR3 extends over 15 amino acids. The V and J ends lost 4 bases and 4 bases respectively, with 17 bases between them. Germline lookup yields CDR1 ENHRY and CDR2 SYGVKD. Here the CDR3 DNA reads TGTGCCATCAGTGGGGACTGGGGACCCTCGTACGAGCAGTACTTC. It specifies CAISGDWGPSYEQYF.

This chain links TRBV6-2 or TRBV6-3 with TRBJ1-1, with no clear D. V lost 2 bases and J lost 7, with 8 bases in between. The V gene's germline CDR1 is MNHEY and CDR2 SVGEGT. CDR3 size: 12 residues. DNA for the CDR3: TGTGCCAGCAGTTACCAAAACTATGAAGCTTTCTTT. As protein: CASSYQNYEAFF.

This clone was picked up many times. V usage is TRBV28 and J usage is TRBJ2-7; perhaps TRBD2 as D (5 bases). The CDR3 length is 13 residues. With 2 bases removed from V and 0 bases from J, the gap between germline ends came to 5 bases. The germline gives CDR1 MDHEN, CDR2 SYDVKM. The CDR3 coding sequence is TGTGCCAGCAGTTTACGGGACTCCTACGAGCAGTACTTC. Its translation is CASSLRDSYEQYF.

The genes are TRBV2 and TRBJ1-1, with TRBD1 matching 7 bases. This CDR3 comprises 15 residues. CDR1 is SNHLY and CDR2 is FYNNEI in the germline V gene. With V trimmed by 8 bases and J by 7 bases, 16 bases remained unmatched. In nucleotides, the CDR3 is TGTGCCAGCCTTAGGCGAGGGGGCGTGAGTTTTGAAGCTTTCTTT. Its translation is CASLRRGGVSFEAFF.

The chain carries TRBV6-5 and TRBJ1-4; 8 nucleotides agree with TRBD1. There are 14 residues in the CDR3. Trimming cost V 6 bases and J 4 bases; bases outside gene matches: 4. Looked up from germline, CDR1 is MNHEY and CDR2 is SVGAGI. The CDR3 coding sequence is TGTGCCAGCAGAGACAGGGGACTTAATGAAAAACTGTTTTTT. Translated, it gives CASRDRGLNEKLFF.

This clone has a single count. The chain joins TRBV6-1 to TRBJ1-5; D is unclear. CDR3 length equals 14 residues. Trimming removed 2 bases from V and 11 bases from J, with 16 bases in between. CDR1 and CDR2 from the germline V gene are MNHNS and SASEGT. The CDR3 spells CASSEWSVGGAQHF. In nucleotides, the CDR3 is TGTGCCAGCAGTGAATGGAGCGTCGGTGGTGCCCAGCATTTT.

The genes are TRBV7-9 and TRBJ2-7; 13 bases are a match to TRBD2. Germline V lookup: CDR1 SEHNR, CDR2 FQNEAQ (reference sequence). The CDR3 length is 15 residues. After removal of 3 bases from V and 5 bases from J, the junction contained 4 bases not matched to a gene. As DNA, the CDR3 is TGTGCCAGCAGCTTCTTGGGACTAGCGGGGAACGAGCAGTACTTC. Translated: CASSFLGLAGNEQYF. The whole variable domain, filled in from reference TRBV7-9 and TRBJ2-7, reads DTGVSQNPRHKITKRGQNVTFRCDPISEHNRLYWYRQTLGQGPEFLTYFQNEAQLEKSRLLSDRFSAERPKGSFSTLEIQRTEQGDSAMYLCASSFLGLAGNEQYFGPGTRLTVT.

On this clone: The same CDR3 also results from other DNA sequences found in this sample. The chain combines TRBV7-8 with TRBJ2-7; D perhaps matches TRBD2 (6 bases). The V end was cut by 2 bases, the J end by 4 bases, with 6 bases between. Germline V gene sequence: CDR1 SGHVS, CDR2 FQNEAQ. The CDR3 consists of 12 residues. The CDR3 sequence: CASSLRGYEQYF. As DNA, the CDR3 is TGTGCCAGCAGCTTACGGGGGTACGAGCAGTACTTC.

CDR3 DNA: TGCGCCAGCAGCCCGACAGAGCGAAACACCATATATTTT. Encoded protein: CASSPTERNTIYF. This rearrangement joins TRBV4-1 to TRBJ1-3, with D possibly being TRBD1 (5 bases). CDR3 length: 13 amino acids. The germline gives CDR1 MGHRA, CDR2 YSYEKL. The V and J ends lost 4 bases and 5 bases respectively, with 9 bases between them.

CDR3 DNA: TGCAGTGCTAGATCCGTTCAGCCCCAGCATTTT. As protein: CSARSVQPQHF. This rearrangement joins TRBV20-1 to TRBJ1-5; no clear D gene. Germline CDR1 DFQATT, CDR2 SNEGSKA (reference sequence). Trimming took off 2 bases at V and 6 bases at J, with 5 bases between the two ends. The CDR3 length is 11 residues.

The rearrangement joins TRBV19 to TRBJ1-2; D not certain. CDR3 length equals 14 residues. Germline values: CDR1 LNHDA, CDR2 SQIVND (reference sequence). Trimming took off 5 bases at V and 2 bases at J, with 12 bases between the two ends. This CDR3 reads CASSLDGGNYGYTF. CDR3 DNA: TGTGCCAGTAGTCTGGACGGCGGGAACTATGGCTACACCTTC.

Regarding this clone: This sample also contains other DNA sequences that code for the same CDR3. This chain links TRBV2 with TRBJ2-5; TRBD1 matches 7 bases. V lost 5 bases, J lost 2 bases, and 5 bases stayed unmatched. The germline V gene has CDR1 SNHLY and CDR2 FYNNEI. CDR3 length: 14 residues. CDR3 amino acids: CASSPGTAQETQYF. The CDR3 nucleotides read TGTGCCAGCAGTCCCGGGACAGCACAAGAGACCCAGTACTTC.

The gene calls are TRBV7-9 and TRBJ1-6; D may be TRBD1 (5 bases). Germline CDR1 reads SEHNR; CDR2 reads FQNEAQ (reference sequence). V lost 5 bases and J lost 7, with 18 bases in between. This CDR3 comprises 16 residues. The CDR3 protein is CASSGPTGLPNSPLHF. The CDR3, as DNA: TGTGCCAGCAGCGGACCAACGGGACTTCCAAATTCACCCCTCCACTTT.